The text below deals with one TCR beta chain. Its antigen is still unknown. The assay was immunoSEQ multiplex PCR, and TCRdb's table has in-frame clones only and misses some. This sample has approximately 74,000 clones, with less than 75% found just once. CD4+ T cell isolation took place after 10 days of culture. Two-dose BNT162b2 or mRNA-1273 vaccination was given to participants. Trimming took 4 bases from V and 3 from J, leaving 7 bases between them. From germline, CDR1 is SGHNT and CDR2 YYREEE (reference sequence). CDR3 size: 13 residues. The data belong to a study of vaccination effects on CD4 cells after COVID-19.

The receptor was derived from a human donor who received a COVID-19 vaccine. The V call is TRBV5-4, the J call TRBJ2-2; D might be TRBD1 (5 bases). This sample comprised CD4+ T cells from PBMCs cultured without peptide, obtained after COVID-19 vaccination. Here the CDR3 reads CASSTGYTGELFF. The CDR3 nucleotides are TGTGCCAGCAGCACAGGATACACCGGGGAGCTGTTTTTT.